Each of the 16 T cell receptor beta chains below was sequenced from the same sample in a study of T cells in Graves' hyperthyroidism and ophthalmopathy. TCR beta CDR3 region amplification was performed from RNA transcripts. The TCR CDR3 was amplified in a first-round RT-PCR using the HTBI primer set. TCRdb recomputed calls from the multiplex PCR reads with MiXCR, one row per CDR3 protein. In the table there are around 350,000 distinct CDR3 sequences, about a fifth of which are singletons. Source material: blood. Receptors were obtained from a woman younger than 30 with Graves' hyperthyroidism.

In its sample, this clonotype was seen many times. The chain has TRBV7-2 and TRBJ1-5, with D possibly being TRBD1 (5 bases). The germline V gene encodes CDR1 SGHTA and CDR2 FQGNSA. With 4 bases removed from V and 0 bases from J, the gap between germline ends came to 10 bases. The CDR3 is made up of 15 amino acids. The CDR3 region has the DNA TGTGCCAGCAGCTGGGGGGGGTATAGCAATCAGCCCCAGCATTTT. The encoded protein is CASSWGGYSNQPQHF.

The V and J genes are TRBV6-5 and TRBJ2-7, with D unclear. The ends were cut back, 3 bases at V and 4 bases at J, with 10 bases in the middle. Germline CDR1 MNHEY, CDR2 SVGAGI. CDR3 size: 13 residues. DNA of the CDR3: TGTGCCAGCAGTTATACCGCCGCGTACGAGCAGTACTTC. Translated, it gives CASSYTAAYEQYF.

This clonotype occurred a few times. The chain joins TRBV5-5 to TRBJ1-1; 7 bases map to TRBD1. With V trimmed by 4 bases and J by 6 bases, 12 bases remained unmatched. The V gene's germline CDR1 is SGHKS and CDR2 YYEKEE (reference sequence). The CDR3 has 15 residues. The CDR3 coding sequence is TGTGCCAGCAGCATGACAGGGCTCGGTTCGGCTGAAGCTTTCTTT. Encoded protein: CASSMTGLGSAEAFF.

The V call is TRBV3-1, the J call TRBJ1-2; the D is unclear. Per the germline V gene, CDR1 is LGHDT and CDR2 is YNNKEL (reference sequence). CDR3 size: 14 residues. The V end lost 1 base, the J end lost 5 bases, and 11 bases lay between the germline ends. CDR3 sequence (DNA): TGTGCCAGCAGCCAAGGAACAGAAACTTATGGCTACACCTTC. This codes for CASSQGTETYGYTF.

This clonotype occurred many times. This chain joins TRBV10-3 and TRBJ1-2; possibly TRBD1 for D (5 bases). CDR1 and CDR2 (germline): ENHRY, SYGVKD. Deletions cut 11 bases from V and 6 bases from J, with 16 bases between. CDR3 size: 12 residues. The CDR3 DNA reads TGTGCCTCCAGGGCCCTCGGGGATGGCTACACCTTC. Protein: CASRALGDGYTF.

This clonotype has a count of ten or more. The rearrangement uses TRBV6-5 and TRBJ2-5, with D possibly matching TRBD2 (6 bases). Germline V gene sequence: CDR1 MNHEY, CDR2 SVGAGI. V was clipped by 0 bases and J by 5 bases, with 16 bases between them. The CDR3 runs to 16 residues. CDR3 protein: CASSYSIRGTGETQYF. In DNA, the CDR3 is TGTGCCAGCAGTTACTCGATCCGGGGGACTGGGGAGACCCAGTACTTC.

The V call is TRBV18, the J call TRBJ2-6; 11 bases are a match to TRBD1. Per germline, CDR1 KGHSH and CDR2 LQKENI. The V segment lost 3 bases and the J segment 1 base; nucleotides outside the gene matches: 5. The CDR3 has 18 amino acids. CDR3 residues: CASSPKDRGQSGANVLTF. Written as DNA, the CDR3 is TGTGCCAGCTCACCTAAGGACAGGGGGCAGTCTGGGGCCAACGTCCTGACTTTC. Combining the CDR3 with reference TRBV18 and TRBJ2-6 gives the whole variable domain NAGVMQNPRHLVRRRGQEARLRCSPMKGHSHVYWYRQLPEEGLKFMVYLQKENIIDESGMPKERFSAEFPKEGPSILRIQQVVRGDSAAYFCASSPKDRGQSGANVLTFGAGSRLTVL.

This clonotype was observed many times. CDR3 protein: CASSPNTGYGYTF. CDR3 nucleotides: TGTGCCAGCAGCCCGAATACAGGGTATGGCTACACCTTC. The V gene is TRBV13, the J gene TRBJ1-2; possible D gene TRBD1, 6 bases. CDR3 size: 13 residues. Germline CDR1 PRHDT, CDR2 FYEKMQ (reference sequence). The V gene lost 5 bases and the J gene lost 5 bases, with 12 bases spanning the gap.

In this sample, this clonotype turned up many times. The V and J genes are TRBV4-2 and TRBJ2-2, with TRBD1 as a possible D gene (6 bases). Trimming shortened V by 6 bases and J by 3 bases, and 11 bases separated the two germline ends. The V gene's germline CDR1 is LGHNA and CDR2 YNFKEQ. This CDR3 comprises 14 residues. The CDR3: CASSPTGDTGELFF. The CDR3 region has the DNA TGTGCCAGCAGTCCGACAGGTGACACCGGGGAGCTGTTTTTT.

This clonotype was counted many times. This chain joins TRBV5-1 and TRBJ2-5; 10 nucleotides match TRBD1. Germline CDR1 and CDR2: SGHRS and YFSETQ. The CDR3 consists of 15 residues. V was clipped by 0 bases and J by 4 bases; unmatched bases: 3. Here the CDR3 DNA reads TGCGCCAGCAGCTTGGCCGGGACAGGGGCAGAGACCCAGTACTTC. Translated, it gives CASSLAGTGAETQYF.

The sample holds many counts of this clonotype. The V and J genes are TRBV29-1 and TRBJ2-7; D possibly uses TRBD1 or TRBD2 (5 bases each). Trimming removed 0 bases at V and 6 bases at J, with 12 bases between. Germline loops: CDR1 SQVTM, CDR2 ANQGSEA. This CDR3 is 13 amino acids long. The CDR3 DNA sequence: TGCAGCGTTGAAGATTGGGACGGCTCCGAGCAGTACTTC. Protein product: CSVEDWDGSEQYF.

This clonotype occurred many times. The V call is TRBV7-8, the J call TRBJ2-7; weak D call: TRBD2 (7 bases). This CDR3 contains 11 residues. V was pared by 10 bases and J by 3 bases, with 10 bases between. From germline, CDR1 is SGHVS and CDR2 FQNEAQ. CDR3 coding DNA: TGTGCCATCGGGGGGCGCTACGAGCAGTACTTC. This encodes CAIGGRYEQYF.

The table lists this clonotype with a few counts. The J gene is TRBJ1-2, the V gene TRBV25-1; 9 nucleotides line up with TRBD1. CDR1 is MGHDK, CDR2 SYGVNS, per germline. This CDR3 spans 18 amino acids. Trimming cost V 4 bases and J 3 bases; bases outside gene matches: 15. In DNA, the CDR3 is TGTGCCAGCAGTGGACTCTCGGGACAGGGTTCCAGGGACTATGGCTACACCTTC. Amino acid sequence: CASSGLSGQGSRDYGYTF.

This clonotype was seen ten or more times. The chain is built from TRBV10-3 and TRBJ1-1, with a tentative D call TRBD1 (5 bases). The V gene's germline CDR1 is ENHRY and CDR2 SYGVKD. The CDR3 runs 15 residues. V was clipped by 0 bases and J by 4 bases, with 12 bases between them. CDR3 loop: CAISESSGLGTEAFF. Written as DNA, the CDR3 is TGTGCCATCAGTGAGTCTTCGGGACTAGGCACTGAAGCTTTCTTT.

This clonotype occurred a few times. V gene TRBV6-1 combines with J gene TRBJ2-5, with D perhaps given as TRBD1 or TRBD2 (6 bases each). Germline V gene sequence: CDR1 MNHNS, CDR2 SASEGT. Trimming removed 4 bases at V and 5 bases at J, with 14 bases between. This CDR3 has 14 residues. CDR3 in amino acids: CASSVWGALETQYF. The CDR3 nucleotides are TGTGCCAGCAGTGTATGGGGGGCCCTGGAGACCCAGTACTTC.

This clonotype was seen a few times. The chain employs TRBV11-2 and TRBJ1-1, with D perhaps TRBD1 (5 bases). Deletions cut 1 base from V and 3 bases from J, with 12 bases between. The CDR3 length is 15 residues. Germline V lookup: CDR1 SGHAT, CDR2 FQNNGV. CDR3 residues: CASSLVNRGYTEAFF. CDR3 DNA sequence: TGTGCCAGCAGCTTAGTTAACCGGGGGTACACTGAAGCTTTCTTT.